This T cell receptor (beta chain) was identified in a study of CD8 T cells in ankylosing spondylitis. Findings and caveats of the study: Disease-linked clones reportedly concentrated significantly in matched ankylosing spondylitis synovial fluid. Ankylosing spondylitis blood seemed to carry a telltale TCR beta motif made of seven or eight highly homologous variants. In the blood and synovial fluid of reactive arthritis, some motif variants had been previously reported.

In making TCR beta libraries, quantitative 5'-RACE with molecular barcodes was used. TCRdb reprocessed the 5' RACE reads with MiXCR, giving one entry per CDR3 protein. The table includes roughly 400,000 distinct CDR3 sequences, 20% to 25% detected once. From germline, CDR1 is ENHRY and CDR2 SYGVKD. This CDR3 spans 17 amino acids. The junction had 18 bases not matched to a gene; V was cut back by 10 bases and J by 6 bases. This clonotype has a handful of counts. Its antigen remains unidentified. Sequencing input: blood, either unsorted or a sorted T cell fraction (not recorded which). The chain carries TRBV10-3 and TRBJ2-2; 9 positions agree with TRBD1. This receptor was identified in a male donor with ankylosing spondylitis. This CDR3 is CATKTPAGTGMAGELFF. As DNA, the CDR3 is TGTGCCACCAAGACGCCCGCCGGGACAGGGATGGCCGGGGAGCTGTTTTTT.